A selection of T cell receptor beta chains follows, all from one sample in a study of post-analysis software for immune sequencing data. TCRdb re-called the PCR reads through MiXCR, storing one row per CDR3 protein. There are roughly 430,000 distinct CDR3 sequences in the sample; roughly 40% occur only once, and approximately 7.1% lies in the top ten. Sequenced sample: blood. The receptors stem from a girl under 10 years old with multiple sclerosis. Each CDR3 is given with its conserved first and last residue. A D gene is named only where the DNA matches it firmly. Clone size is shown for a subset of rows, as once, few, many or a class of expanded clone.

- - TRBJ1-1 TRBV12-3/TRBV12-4 CASRSLTKAFF TGTGCCAGCAGGTCACTAACTAAAGCTTTCTTT
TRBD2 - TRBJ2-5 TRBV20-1 CSARGLADTKETQYF TGCAGTGCTAGAGGGCTAGCGGACACGAAAGAGACCCAGTACTTC
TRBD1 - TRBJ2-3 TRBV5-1 CASSPGTGEFTDTQYF TGCGCCAGCAGCCCTGGGACAGGGGAGTTCACAGATACGCAGTATTTT
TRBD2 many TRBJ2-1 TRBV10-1 CASSEASGGSLYNEQFF TGCGCCAGCAGTGAGGCTAGCGGGGGATCACTCTACAATGAGCAGTTCTTC
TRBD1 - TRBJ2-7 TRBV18 CASSGQGIEYF TGTGCCAGCTCAGGACAGGGGATAGAGTACTTC
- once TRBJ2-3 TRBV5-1 CASSLAEQGTDTQYF TGCGCCAGCAGCTTGGCCGAACAGGGCACAGATACGCAGTATTTT
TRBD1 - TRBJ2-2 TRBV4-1 CASSQDAPGQGSTGELFF TGCGCCAGCAGCCAAGATGCGCCCGGACAGGGGTCCACCGGGGAGCTGTTTTTT
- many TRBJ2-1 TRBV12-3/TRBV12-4 CASTSGDPSKQFF TGTGCCAGCACCTCCGGGGACCCTAGTAAGCAGTTCTTC
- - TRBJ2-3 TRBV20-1 CSARVRRGWADTQYF TGCAGTGCTAGAGTCCGACGGGGTTGGGCAGATACGCAGTATTTT
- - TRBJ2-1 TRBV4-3 CASSQVRGAANEQFF TGCGCCAGCAGCCAAGTTCGAGGGGCCGCCAATGAGCAGTTCTTC
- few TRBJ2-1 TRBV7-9 CASSRINNEQFF TGTGCCAGCAGCCGGATAAACAATGAGCAGTTCTTC
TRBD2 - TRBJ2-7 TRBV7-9 CASSLGSSGYYEQYF TGTGCCAGCAGCTTAGGCTCTAGCGGTTACTACGAGCAGTACTTC
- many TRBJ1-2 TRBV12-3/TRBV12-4 CASSLRPILGYTF TGTGCCAGCAGTTTACGTCCGATACTCGGCTACACCTTC
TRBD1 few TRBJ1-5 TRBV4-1 CASKGQGAYNQPQHF TGCGCCAGCAAAGGACAGGGCGCCTATAATCAGCCCCAGCATTTT